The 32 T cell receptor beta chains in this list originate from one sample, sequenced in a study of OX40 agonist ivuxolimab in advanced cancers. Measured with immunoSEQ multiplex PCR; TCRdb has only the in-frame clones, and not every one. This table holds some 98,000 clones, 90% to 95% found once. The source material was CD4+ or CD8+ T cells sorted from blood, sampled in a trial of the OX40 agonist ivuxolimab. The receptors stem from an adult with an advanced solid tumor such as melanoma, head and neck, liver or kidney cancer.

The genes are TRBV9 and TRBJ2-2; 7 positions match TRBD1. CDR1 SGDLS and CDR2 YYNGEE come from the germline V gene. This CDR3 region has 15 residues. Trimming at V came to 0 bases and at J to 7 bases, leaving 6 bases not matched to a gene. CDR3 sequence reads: CASSVAGGQGGELFF. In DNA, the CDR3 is TGTGCCAGCAGCGTAGCAGGGGGTCAAGGCGGGGAGCTGTTTTTT.

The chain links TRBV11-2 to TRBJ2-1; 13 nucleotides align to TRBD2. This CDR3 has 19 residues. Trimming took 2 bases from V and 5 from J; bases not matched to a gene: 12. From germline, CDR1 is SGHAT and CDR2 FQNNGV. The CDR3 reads CASSLSRTSGRKRHNEQFF. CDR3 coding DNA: TGTGCCAGCAGCTTAAGCAGGACTAGCGGGAGAAAGAGACACAATGAGCAGTTCTTC.

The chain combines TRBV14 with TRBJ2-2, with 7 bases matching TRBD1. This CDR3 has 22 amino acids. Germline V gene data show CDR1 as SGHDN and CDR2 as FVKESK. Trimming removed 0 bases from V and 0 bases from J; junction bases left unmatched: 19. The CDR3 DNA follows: TGTGCCAGCAGCCAAGATCCGCTCCCCTGGACAGGAATTTACGCGAACACCGGGGAGCTGTTTTTT. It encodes CASSQDPLPWTGIYANTGELFF.

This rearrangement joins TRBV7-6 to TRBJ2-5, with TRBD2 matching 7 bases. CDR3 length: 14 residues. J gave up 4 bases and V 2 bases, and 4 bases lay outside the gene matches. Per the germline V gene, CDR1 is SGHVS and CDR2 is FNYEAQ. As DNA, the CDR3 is TGTGCCAGCAGCTTAACACTAGCGTCAGAGACCCAGTACTTC. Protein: CASSLTLASETQYF.

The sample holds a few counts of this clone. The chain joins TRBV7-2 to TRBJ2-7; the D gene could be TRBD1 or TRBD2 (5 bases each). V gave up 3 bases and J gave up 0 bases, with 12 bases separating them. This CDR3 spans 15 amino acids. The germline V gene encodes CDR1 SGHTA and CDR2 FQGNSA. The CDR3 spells CASSFPGTYSYEQYF. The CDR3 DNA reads TGTGCCAGCAGCTTCCCCGGGACGTACTCCTACGAGCAGTACTTC.

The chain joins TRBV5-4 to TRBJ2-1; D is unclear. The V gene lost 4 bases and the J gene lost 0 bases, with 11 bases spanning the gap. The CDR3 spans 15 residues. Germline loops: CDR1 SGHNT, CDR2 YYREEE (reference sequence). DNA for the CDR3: TGTGCCAGCAGCACCCCGGGCGGCTCCTACAATGAGCAGTTCTTC. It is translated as CASSTPGGSYNEQFF.

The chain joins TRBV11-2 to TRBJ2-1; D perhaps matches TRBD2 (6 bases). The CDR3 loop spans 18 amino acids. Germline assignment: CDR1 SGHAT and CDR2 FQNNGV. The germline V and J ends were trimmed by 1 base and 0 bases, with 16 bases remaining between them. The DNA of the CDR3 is TGTGCCAGCAGCTTAGTTCCCCTAGCGTTAGGCTCCTACAATGAGCAGTTCTTC. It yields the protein CASSLVPLALGSYNEQFF.

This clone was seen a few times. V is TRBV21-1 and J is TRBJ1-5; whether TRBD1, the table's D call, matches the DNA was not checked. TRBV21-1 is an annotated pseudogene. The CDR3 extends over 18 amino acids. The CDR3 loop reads CASSKRGRTGVNNQPQHF. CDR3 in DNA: TGTGCCAGCAGCAAACGGGGGAGGACAGGGGTGAACAATCAGCCCCAGCATTTT.

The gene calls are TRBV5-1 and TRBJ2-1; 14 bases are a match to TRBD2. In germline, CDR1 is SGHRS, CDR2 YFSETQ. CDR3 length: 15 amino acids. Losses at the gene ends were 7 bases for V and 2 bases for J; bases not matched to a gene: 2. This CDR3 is CASGTSGGPYNEQFF. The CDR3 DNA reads TGCGCCAGCGGGACTAGCGGGGGCCCCTACAATGAGCAGTTCTTC. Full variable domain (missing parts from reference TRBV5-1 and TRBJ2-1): KAGVTQTPRYLIKTRGQQVTLSCSPISGHRSVSWYQQTPGQGLQFLFEYFSETQRNKGNFPGRFSGRQFSNSRSEMNVSTLELGDSALYLCASGTSGGPYNEQFFGPGTRLTVL.

The chain's CDR3 is CASSKQGTGGEQYF. Written as DNA, the CDR3 is TGTGCCAGCAGTAAGCAAGGTACAGGCGGCGAGCAGTACTTC. J is TRBJ2-7 and V is TRBV2; possibly TRBD1 for D (5 bases). The CDR3 has 14 amino acids. V lost 5 bases and J lost 6, with 17 bases in between. Germline lookup yields CDR1 SNHLY and CDR2 FYNNEI.

CDR3: CASSPNLIAGGKQETQYF. In nucleotides, the CDR3 is TGCGCCAGCAGCCCCAATTTGATTGCGGGAGGAAAACAAGAGACCCAGTACTTC. The chain employs TRBV5-1 and TRBJ2-5; TRBD2 matches at 8 bases. The germline V gene has CDR1 SGHRS and CDR2 YFSETQ. V was pared by 4 bases and J by 2 bases, with 16 bases of the junction left unmatched. There are 18 residues in the CDR3.

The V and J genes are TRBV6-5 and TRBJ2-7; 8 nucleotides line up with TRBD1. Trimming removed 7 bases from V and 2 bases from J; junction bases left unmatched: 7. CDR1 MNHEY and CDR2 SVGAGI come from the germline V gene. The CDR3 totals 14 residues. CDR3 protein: CASNQQGVTYEQYF. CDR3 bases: TGTGCCAGCAACCAACAGGGGGTAACCTACGAGCAGTACTTC.

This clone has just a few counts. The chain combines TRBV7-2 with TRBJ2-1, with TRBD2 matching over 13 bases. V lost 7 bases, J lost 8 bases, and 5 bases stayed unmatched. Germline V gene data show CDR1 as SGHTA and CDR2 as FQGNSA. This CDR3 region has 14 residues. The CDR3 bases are TGTGCCAGCACCCAGACTAGCGGGAGGTATGAGCAGTTCTTC. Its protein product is CASTQTSGRYEQFF.

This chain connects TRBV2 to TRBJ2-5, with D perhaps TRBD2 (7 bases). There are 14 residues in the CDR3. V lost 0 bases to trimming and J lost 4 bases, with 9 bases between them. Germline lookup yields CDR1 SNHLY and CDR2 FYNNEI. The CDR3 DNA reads TGTGCCAGCAGTGAAGCGGGGGGGCGAGAGACCCAGTACTTC. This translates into CASSEAGGRETQYF.

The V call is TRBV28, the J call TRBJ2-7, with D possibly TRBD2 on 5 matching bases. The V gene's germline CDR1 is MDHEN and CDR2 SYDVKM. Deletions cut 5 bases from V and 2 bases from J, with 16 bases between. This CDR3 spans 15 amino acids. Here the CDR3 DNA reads TGTGCCAGCAGTCCCCTGGCGGGCTGGGCCTACGAGCAGTACTTC. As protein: CASSPLAGWAYEQYF.

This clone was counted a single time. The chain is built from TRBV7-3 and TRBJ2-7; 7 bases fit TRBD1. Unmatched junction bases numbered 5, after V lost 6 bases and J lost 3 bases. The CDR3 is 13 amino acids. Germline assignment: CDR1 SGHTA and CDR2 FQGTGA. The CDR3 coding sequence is TGTGCCAGCAGAAGGGGACAGAACTACGAGCAGTACTTC. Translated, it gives CASRRGQNYEQYF.

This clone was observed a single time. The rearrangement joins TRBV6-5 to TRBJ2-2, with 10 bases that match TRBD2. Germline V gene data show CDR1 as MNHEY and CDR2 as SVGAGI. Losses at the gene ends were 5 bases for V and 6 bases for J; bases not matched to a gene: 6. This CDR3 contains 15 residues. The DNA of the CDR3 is TGTGCCAGCAGTACTCTAGCGGGAGTCCCCGGGGAGCTGTTTTTT. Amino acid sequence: CASSTLAGVPGELFF.

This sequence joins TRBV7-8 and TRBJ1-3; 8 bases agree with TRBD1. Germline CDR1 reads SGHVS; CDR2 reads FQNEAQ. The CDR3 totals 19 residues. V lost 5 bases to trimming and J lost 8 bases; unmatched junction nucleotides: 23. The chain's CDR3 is CASSNRPGTGEKFWDTIYF. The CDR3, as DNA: TGTGCCAGCAGCAACCGACCCGGGACAGGTGAAAAATTTTGGGACACCATATATTTT. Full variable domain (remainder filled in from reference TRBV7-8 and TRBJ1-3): GAGVSQSPRYKVAKRGQDVALRCDPISGHVSLFWYQQALGQGPEFLTYFQNEAQLDKSGLPSDRFFAERPEGSVSTLKIQRTQQEDSAVYLCASSNRPGTGEKFWDTIYFGEGSWLTVV.

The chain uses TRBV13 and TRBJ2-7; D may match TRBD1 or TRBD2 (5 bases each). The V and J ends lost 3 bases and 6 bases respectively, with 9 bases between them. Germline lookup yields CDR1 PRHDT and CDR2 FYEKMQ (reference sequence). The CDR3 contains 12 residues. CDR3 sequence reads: CASSFSGGEQYF. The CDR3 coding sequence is TGTGCCAGCAGCTTTAGTGGGGGCGAGCAGTACTTC.

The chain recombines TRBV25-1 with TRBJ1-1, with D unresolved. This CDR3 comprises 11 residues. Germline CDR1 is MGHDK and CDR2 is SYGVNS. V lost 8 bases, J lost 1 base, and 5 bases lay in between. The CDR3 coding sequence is TGTGCCAGCGCGGAGAACACTGAAGCTTTCTTT. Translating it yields CASAENTEAFF.

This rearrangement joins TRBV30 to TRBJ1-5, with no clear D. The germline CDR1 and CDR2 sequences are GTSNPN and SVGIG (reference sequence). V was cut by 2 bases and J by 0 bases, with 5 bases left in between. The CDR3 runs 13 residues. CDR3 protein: CAWSSDSNQPQHF. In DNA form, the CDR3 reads TGTGCCTGGAGTTCTGATAGCAATCAGCCCCAGCATTTT.

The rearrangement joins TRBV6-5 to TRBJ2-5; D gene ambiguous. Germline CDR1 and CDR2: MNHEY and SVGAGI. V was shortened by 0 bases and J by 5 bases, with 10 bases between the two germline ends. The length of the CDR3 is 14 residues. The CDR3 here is CASSYSSYAETQYF. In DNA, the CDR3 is TGTGCCAGCAGTTACTCGAGTTACGCCGAGACCCAGTACTTC.

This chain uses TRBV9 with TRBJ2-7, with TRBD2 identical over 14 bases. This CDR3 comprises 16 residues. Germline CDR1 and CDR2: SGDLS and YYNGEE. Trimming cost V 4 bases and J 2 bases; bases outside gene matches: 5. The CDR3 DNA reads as TGTGCCAGCAGCAGACTAGCGGGAGGGGTGCCCTACGAGCAGTACTTC. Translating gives CASSRLAGGVPYEQYF.

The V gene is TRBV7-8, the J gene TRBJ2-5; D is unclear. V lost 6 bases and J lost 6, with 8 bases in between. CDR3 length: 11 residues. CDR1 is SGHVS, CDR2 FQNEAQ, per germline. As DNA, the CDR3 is TGTGCCAGCAGTCCTGGACAGACCCAGTACTTC. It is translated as CASSPGQTQYF.

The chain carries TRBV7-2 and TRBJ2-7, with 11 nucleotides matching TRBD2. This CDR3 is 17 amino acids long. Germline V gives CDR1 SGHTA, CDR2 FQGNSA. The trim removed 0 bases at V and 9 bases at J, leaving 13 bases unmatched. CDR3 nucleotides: TGTGCCAGCAGCTTAGCTAGCACTAGCGGGAGTCAGATGCTGCAGTACTTC. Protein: CASSLASTSGSQMLQYF.

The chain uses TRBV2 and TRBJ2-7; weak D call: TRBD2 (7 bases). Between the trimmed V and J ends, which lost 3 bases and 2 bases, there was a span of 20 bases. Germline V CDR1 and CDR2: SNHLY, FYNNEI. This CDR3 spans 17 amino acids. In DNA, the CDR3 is TGTGCCAGCAGTGACCAGGGGTCGGCGGGAGTCGCCTACGAGCAGTACTTC. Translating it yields CASSDQGSAGVAYEQYF.

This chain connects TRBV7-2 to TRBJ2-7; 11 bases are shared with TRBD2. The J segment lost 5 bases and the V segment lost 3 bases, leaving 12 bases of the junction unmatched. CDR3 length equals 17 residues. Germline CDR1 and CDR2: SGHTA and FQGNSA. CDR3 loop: CASSLTPYSGRANEQYF. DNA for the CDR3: TGTGCCAGCAGCTTGACCCCCTATAGCGGGAGGGCCAACGAGCAGTACTTC.

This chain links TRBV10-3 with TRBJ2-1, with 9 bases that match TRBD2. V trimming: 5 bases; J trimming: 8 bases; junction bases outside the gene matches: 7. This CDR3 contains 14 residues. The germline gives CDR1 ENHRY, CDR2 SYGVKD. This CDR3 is CAISTGTSFHEQFF. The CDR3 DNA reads TGTGCCATCAGTACCGGGACTAGCTTCCATGAGCAGTTCTTC.

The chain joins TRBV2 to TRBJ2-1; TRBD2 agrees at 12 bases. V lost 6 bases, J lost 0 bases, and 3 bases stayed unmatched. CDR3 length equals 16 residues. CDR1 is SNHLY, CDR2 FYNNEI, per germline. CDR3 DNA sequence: TGTGCCAGCAGACTAGCGGGAGGCCACTCCTACAATGAGCAGTTCTTC. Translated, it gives CASRLAGGHSYNEQFF. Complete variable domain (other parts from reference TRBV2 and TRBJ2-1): EPEVTQTPSHQVTQMGQEVILRCVPISNHLYFYWYRQILGQKVEFLVSFYNNEISEKSEIFDDQFSVERPDGSNFTLKIRSTKLEDSAMYFCASRLAGGHSYNEQFFGPGTRLTVL.

CDR3 nucleotide sequence: TGTGCCAGTAGTATTGGGTCAACCTACGAGCAGTACTTC. Protein sequence: CASSIGSTYEQYF. This chain joins TRBV19 and TRBJ2-7; D is unclear. Trimming took 3 bases from V and 2 from J, leaving 8 bases between them. The germline gives CDR1 LNHDA, CDR2 SQIVND (reference sequence). The CDR3 runs to 13 residues.

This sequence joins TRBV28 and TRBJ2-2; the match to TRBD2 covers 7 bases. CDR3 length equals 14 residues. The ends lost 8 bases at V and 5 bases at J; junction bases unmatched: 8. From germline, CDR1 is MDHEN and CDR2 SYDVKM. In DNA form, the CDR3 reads TGTGCCAGCTCCGTGGGGGAGGGAACCGGGGAGCTGTTTTTT. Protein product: CASSVGEGTGELFF.

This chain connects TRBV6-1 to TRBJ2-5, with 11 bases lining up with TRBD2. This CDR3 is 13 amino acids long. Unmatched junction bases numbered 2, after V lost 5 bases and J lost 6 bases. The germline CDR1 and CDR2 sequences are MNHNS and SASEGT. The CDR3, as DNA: TGTGCCAGCAGTTGGACTAGCGGGCAGACCCAGTACTTC. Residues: CASSWTSGQTQYF.